These 16 T cell receptor beta chains were sequenced from one sample in a study of CD8 T cells in Susac syndrome. The RNA input was roughly 0.45 to 1 ug, and it was reverse transcribed with random hexamers. Each CDR3 protein gets one entry after TCRdb re-called the immunoSEQ multiplex PCR reads with MiXCR. The sample yields around 150,000 distinct CDR3 sequences, roughly 94% seen once. The sample taken for sequencing was CD8+ T cells from PBMCs. The receptors were gathered from a human donor with Susac syndrome.

V usage is TRBV6-6 and J usage is TRBJ1-5; D not resolved. Germline lookup yields CDR1 MNHNY and CDR2 SVGAGI (reference sequence). There are 14 residues in the CDR3. With 5 bases removed from V and 0 bases from J, the gap between germline ends came to 8 bases. The CDR3 nucleotides read TGTGCCAGCAGTGAGGGATATAGCAATCAGCCCCAGCATTTT. This encodes CASSEGYSNQPQHF.

This clonotype was found once. This sequence joins TRBV28 and TRBJ2-7; 7 bases agree with TRBD1. CDR3 length: 14 amino acids. CDR1 is MDHEN, CDR2 SYDVKM, per germline. Losses at the gene ends were 8 bases for V and 6 bases for J; bases not matched to a gene: 13. The CDR3: CASRHYDRAAEQYF. The CDR3 bases are TGTGCCAGCCGACATTACGACAGGGCGGCCGAGCAGTACTTC. Together with reference TRBV28 and TRBJ2-7, the CDR3 gives the full variable domain: DVKVTQSSRYLVKRTGEKVFLECVQDMDHENMFWYRQDPGLGLRLIYFSYDVKMKEKGDIPEGYSVSREKKERFSLILESASTNQTSMYLCASRHYDRAAEQYFGPGTRLTVT.

This chain uses TRBV9 with TRBJ2-4; TRBD2 aligns across 8 bases. The CDR3 covers 15 residues. With 7 bases clipped from V and 4 bases from J, the junction kept 10 bases outside the gene matches. Germline V gene sequence: CDR1 SGDLS, CDR2 YYNGEE. CDR3 in amino acids: CASAAGGRLKNIQYF. The CDR3 bases are TGTGCCAGCGCGGCGGGGGGCCGCCTAAAAAACATTCAGTACTTC.

V gene TRBV12-3 or TRBV12-4 combines with J gene TRBJ1-1, with D possibly being TRBD1 (5 bases). Trimming took 5 bases from V and 4 from J, leaving 23 bases between them. The CDR3 spans 17 residues. This CDR3 reads CASSPRMGQDDVTEAFF. CDR3 nucleotides: TGTGCCAGCAGTCCCAGGATGGGGCAGGACGATGTCACTGAAGCTTTCTTT.

This chain joins TRBV7-3 and TRBJ2-5, with 11 bases matching TRBD2. Germline CDR1 is SGHTA and CDR2 is FQGTGA. The CDR3 runs 15 residues. After removal of 5 bases from V and 5 bases from J, the junction contained 7 bases not matched to a gene. The CDR3 spells CASSPGLAGGETQYF. CDR3 DNA: TGTGCCAGCAGCCCCGGACTAGCGGGTGGGGAGACCCAGTACTTC.

This chain uses TRBV5-1 with TRBJ2-3; 8 nucleotides agree with TRBD2. V gave up 0 bases and J gave up 3 bases; unmatched junction bases: 3. Germline values: CDR1 SGHRS, CDR2 YFSETQ. The CDR3 runs to 15 residues. The DNA of the CDR3 is TGCGCCAGCAGCTTGGCAGCGGGAGCGACAGATACGCAGTATTTT. Translated: CASSLAAGATDTQYF. The variable domain in full, completed from reference TRBV5-1 and TRBJ2-3, reads KAGVTQTPRYLIKTRGQQVTLSCSPISGHRSVSWYQQTPGQGLQFLFEYFSETQRNKGNFPGRFSGRQFSNSRSEMNVSTLELGDSALYLCASSLAAGATDTQYFGPGTRLTVL.

This chain joins TRBV7-9 and TRBJ2-7, with TRBD1 identical over 7 bases. The trim removed 8 bases at V and 2 bases at J, leaving 3 bases unmatched. CDR3 size: 12 residues. Germline CDR1 SEHNR, CDR2 FQNEAQ (reference sequence). The CDR3 here is CASRQGTYEQYF. CDR3 DNA sequence: TGTGCCAGCCGACAGGGCACCTACGAGCAGTACTTC. Combining the CDR3 with reference TRBV7-9 and TRBJ2-7 gives the whole variable domain DTGVSQNPRHKITKRGQNVTFRCDPISEHNRLYWYRQTLGQGPEFLTYFQNEAQLEKSRLLSDRFSAERPKGSFSTLEIQRTEQGDSAMYLCASRQGTYEQYFGPGTRLTVT.

The sample holds one count of this clonotype. This chain connects TRBV14 to TRBJ2-7; no clear D. The CDR3 runs 11 residues. CDR1 and CDR2 from the germline V gene are SGHDN and FVKESK. V was pared by 5 bases and J by 6 bases, with 8 bases between. CDR3 region: CASSTHGEQYF. The DNA for the CDR3 is TGTGCCAGCAGCACGCATGGCGAGCAGTACTTC.

V is TRBV5-5 and J is TRBJ2-7, with D maybe TRBD2 (5 bases). The CDR3 spans 13 residues. The germline V and J ends were trimmed by 1 base and 7 bases, with 12 bases remaining between them. From germline, CDR1 is SGHKS and CDR2 YYEKEE (reference sequence). CDR3 sequence: CASSLIRTGEQYF. DNA for the CDR3: TGTGCCAGCAGCTTGATTAGAACGGGGGAGCAGTACTTC.

The genes are TRBV21-1 and TRBJ2-5; TRBD1 reflects the table's D call only, with no check against the DNA. TRBV21-1 is noted as a pseudogene. The CDR3 runs to 15 residues. Here the CDR3 reads CASSLKGHEEETQYF. The CDR3 region has the DNA TGTGCCAGCAGTCTAAAAGGACACGAGGAAGAGACCCAGTACTTC.

This chain joins TRBV4-2 and TRBJ2-3; 13 bases line up with TRBD2. The germline V gene encodes CDR1 LGHNA and CDR2 YNFKEQ. The CDR3 is 17 amino acids. V lost 1 base, J lost 4 bases, and 5 bases stayed unmatched. CDR3 DNA: TGTGCCAGCAGCCAAGCCGGACTAGCGGGAGTCCCAGATACGCAGTATTTT. The encoded protein is CASSQAGLAGVPDTQYF.

The V and J genes are TRBV18 and TRBJ2-5, with D possibly being TRBD1 (6 bases). CDR1 is KGHSH, CDR2 LQKENI, per germline. V lost 6 bases and J 1 base, leaving 12 bases between the germline ends. CDR3 length equals 14 residues. CDR3 DNA: TGTGCCAGCTCGTCTTACAGGGCCCAAGAGACCCAGTACTTC. Translation gives CASSSYRAQETQYF.

This clonotype was observed a single time. The rearrangement uses TRBV20-1 and TRBJ1-1; no clear D. Germline V lookup: CDR1 DFQATT, CDR2 SNEGSKA (reference sequence). The CDR3 is made up of 14 amino acids. V shed 3 bases and J shed 6 bases, with 17 bases lying between them. DNA of the CDR3: TGCAGTGCTAGTTCCGCAGATTGGTCCGCTGAAGCTTTCTTT. It encodes CSASSADWSAEAFF.

This clonotype showed up just once. This CDR3 is CATSRVIGGGDNEQFF. CDR3 nucleotide sequence: TGTGCCACCAGCAGAGTAATAGGGGGCGGGGACAATGAGCAGTTCTTC. The chain links TRBV15 to TRBJ2-1, with a tentative D call TRBD1 (7 bases). The V and J ends lost 1 base and 5 bases respectively, with 15 bases between them. Germline CDR1 reads LNHNV; CDR2 reads YYDKDF (reference sequence). The CDR3 consists of 16 residues.

The chain combines TRBV29-1 with TRBJ1-1; 9 bases map to TRBD1. The CDR3 consists of 13 residues. CDR1 is SQVTM and CDR2 is ANQGSEA in the germline V gene. The trim removed 4 bases at V and 2 bases at J, leaving 2 bases unmatched. CDR3: CSVGTGDNTEAFF. As DNA, the CDR3 is TGCAGCGTTGGGACAGGGGACAACACTGAAGCTTTCTTT.

The V and J genes are TRBV5-6 and TRBJ2-3; possibly TRBD1 or TRBD2 for D (5 bases each). The CDR3 loop spans 16 amino acids. CDR1 is SGHDT, CDR2 YYEEEE, per germline. The germline V and J ends were trimmed by 7 bases and 1 base, with 19 bases remaining between them. The CDR3 spells CASRVEGREGTDTQYF. Written as DNA, the CDR3 is TGTGCCAGCCGGGTAGAGGGCAGGGAAGGCACAGATACGCAGTATTTT. Full variable domain (outside the CDR3, taken from reference TRBV5-6 and TRBJ2-3): DAGVTQSPTHLIKTRGQQVTLRCSPKSGHDTVSWYQQALGQGPQFIFQYYEEEERQRGNFPDRFSGHQFPNYSSELNVNALLLGDSALYLCASRVEGREGTDTQYFGPGTRLTVL.